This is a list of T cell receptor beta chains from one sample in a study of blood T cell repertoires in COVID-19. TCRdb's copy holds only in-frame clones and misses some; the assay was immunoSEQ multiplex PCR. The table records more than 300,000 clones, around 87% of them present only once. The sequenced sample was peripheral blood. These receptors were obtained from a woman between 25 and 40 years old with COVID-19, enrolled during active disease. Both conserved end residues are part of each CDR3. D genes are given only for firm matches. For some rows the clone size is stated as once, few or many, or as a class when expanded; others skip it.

CDR3: CARRMAGEGEEQFF
DNA: TGTGCCAGAAGAATGGCAGGGGAGGGAGAGGAGCAGTTCTTC
V: TRBV2
size: .
J: TRBJ2-1
length: 14
D: .

CDR3: CASSRTLGAHRVVDSPLHF
DNA: TGTGCCAGCAGCCGCACCTTAGGGGCCCACAGGGTAGTGGATTCACCCCTCCACTTT
V: TRBV27
size: .
J: TRBJ1-6
length: 19
D: .

CDR3: CASSIRGGAGDIYNEQFF
DNA: TGTGCCAGTAGTATTCGTGGAGGAGCGGGAGACATCTACAATGAGCAGTTCTTC
V: TRBV19
size: .
J: TRBJ2-1
length: 18
D: TRBD2

CDR3: CASSLDGGPHYGYTF
DNA: TGTGCCAGCAGCTTGGACGGGGGGCCTCACTATGGCTACACCTTC
V: TRBV5-4
size: .
J: TRBJ1-2
length: 15
D: .

CDR3: CSVEGISNEQFF
DNA: TGCAGCGTTGAAGGAATTAGCAATGAGCAGTTCTTC
V: TRBV29-1
size: .
J: TRBJ2-1
length: 12
D: .

CDR3: CASTSGPSSYNEQFF
DNA: TGTGCCAGCACTAGCGGGCCAAGCTCCTACAATGAGCAGTTCTTC
V: TRBV7-9
size: few
J: TRBJ2-1
length: 15
D: TRBD2

CDR3: CASTPGSWDEQFF
DNA: TGTGCCAGCACCCCCGGGTCCTGGGATGAGCAGTTCTTC
V: TRBV7-9
size: .
J: TRBJ2-1
length: 13
D: .

CDR3: CASSRMGDRDEQYF
DNA: TGTGCCAGCAGCCGAATGGGTGATCGGGACGAGCAGTACTTC
V: TRBV3-1/TRBV3-2
size: .
J: TRBJ2-7
length: 14
D: .

CDR3: CASSSDNNEQFF
DNA: TGCGCCAGCAGCTCAGACAACAATGAGCAGTTCTTC
V: TRBV5-1
size: few
J: TRBJ2-1
length: 12
D: .

CDR3: CASSLGGAGGPDTQYF
DNA: TGTGCCAGCAGCTTAGGAGGAGCGGGAGGGCCAGATACGCAGTATTTT
V: TRBV7-2
size: .
J: TRBJ2-3
length: 16
D: TRBD2

CDR3: CASSRLTGTVPHEQFF
DNA: TGTGCCAGCAGCCGTTTAACCGGGACAGTGCCGCATGAGCAGTTCTTC
V: TRBV9
size: .
J: TRBJ2-1
length: 16
D: TRBD1

CDR3: CASSQHERFRTDTQYF
DNA: TGTGCCAGCAGCCAGCATGAGCGTTTCCGCACAGATACGCAGTATTTT
V: TRBV7-8
size: .
J: TRBJ2-3
length: 16
D: .

CDR3: CATSDRDRGGPGELFF
DNA: TGTGCCACCAGTGACAGGGACAGGGGTGGACCCGGGGAGCTGTTTTTT
V: TRBV24-1
size: .
J: TRBJ2-2
length: 16
D: TRBD1

CDR3: CASSWDTPTNEKLFF
DNA: TGTGCCAGCAGTTGGGACACCCCAACTAATGAAAAACTGTTTTTT
V: TRBV6-6
size: .
J: TRBJ1-4
length: 15
D: .

CDR3: CASREIPGSYNEQFF
DNA: TGTGCCAGCAGAGAGATCCCCGGCTCCTACAATGAGCAGTTCTTC
V: TRBV6-5
size: once
J: TRBJ2-1
length: 15
D: .

CDR3: CASSLSEASYEQYF
DNA: TGCGCCAGCAGCTTGAGTGAGGCTTCCTACGAGCAGTACTTC
V: TRBV5-1
size: .
J: TRBJ2-7
length: 14
D: .

CDR3: CASRGLAGGYEQYF
DNA: TGTGCCAGCAGGGGACTAGCGGGAGGGTACGAGCAGTACTTC
V: TRBV6-5
size: .
J: TRBJ2-7
length: 14
D: TRBD2

CDR3: CASSLGRTSGGDIQYF
DNA: TGTGCCAGCAGCCTCGGACGGACTAGCGGGGGGGACATTCAGTACTTC
V: TRBV5-8
size: .
J: TRBJ2-4
length: 16
D: TRBD2

CDR3: CASSISFYNEQFF
DNA: TGTGCCAGTAGTATATCCTTCTACAATGAGCAGTTCTTC
V: TRBV19
size: .
J: TRBJ2-1
length: 13
D: .

CDR3: CASSLMHPPGGEQYF
DNA: TGTGCCAGCAGCTTAATGCACCCCCCCGGTGGCGAGCAGTACTTC
V: TRBV7-6
size: .
J: TRBJ2-7
length: 15
D: .

CDR3: CAAGQGFEQYF
DNA: TGTGCCGCGGGACAGGGGTTCGAGCAGTACTTC
V: TRBV7-2
size: .
J: TRBJ2-7
length: 11
D: TRBD1

CDR3: CAWSGHAGFVLDEQFF
DNA: TGTGCCTGGAGTGGACACGCGGGGTTCGTACTAGATGAGCAGTTCTTC
V: TRBV30
size: .
J: TRBJ2-1
length: 16
D: .

CDR3: CASSYTSGVGYNEQFF
DNA: TGTGCCAGCAGCTACACTAGCGGGGTGGGCTACAATGAGCAGTTCTTC
V: TRBV7-9
size: once
J: TRBJ2-1
length: 16
D: TRBD2

CDR3: CASSVGTVFAQPQHF
DNA: TGTGCCAGTAGTGTAGGGACAGTTTTTGCTCAGCCCCAGCATTTT
V: TRBV19
size: .
J: TRBJ1-5
length: 15
D: TRBD1

CDR3: CATRRREGHLFF
DNA: TGTGCCACGCGACGTCGGGAGGGCCACCTATTCTTC
V: TRBV5-4
size: .
J: TRBJ2-1
length: 12
D: TRBD2

CDR3: CASSQDLTGGDEQFF
DNA: TGTGCCAGCAGCCAAGACTTAACGGGAGGGGATGAGCAGTTCTTC
V: TRBV3-1/TRBV3-2
size: few
J: TRBJ2-1
length: 15
D: TRBD2

CDR3: CASRIRPGDSYNEQFF
DNA: TGTGCCAGCAGAATTCGTCCGGGAGACTCCTACAATGAGCAGTTCTTC
V: TRBV28
size: .
J: TRBJ2-1
length: 16
D: .

CDR3: CASSLLSGQETQYF
DNA: TGCGCCAGCAGCTTGCTAAGCGGGCAAGAGACCCAGTACTTC
V: TRBV5-1
size: .
J: TRBJ2-5
length: 14
D: .

CDR3: CASSPGLAEYEQYF
DNA: TGTGCCAGCAGTCCCGGACTAGCGGAATACGAGCAGTACTTC
V: TRBV6-5
size: .
J: TRBJ2-7
length: 14
D: TRBD2

CDR3: CASSLGDTSSYNSPLHF
DNA: TGTGCCAGCAGCTTAGGGGACACGAGCTCCTATAATTCACCCCTCCACTTT
V: TRBV7-8
size: .
J: TRBJ1-6
length: 17
D: .

CDR3: CASSLGDSLAFF
DNA: TGCGCCAGCAGCTTGGGTGACAGCTTGGCTTTCTTT
V: TRBV5-1
size: .
J: TRBJ1-1
length: 12
D: .

CDR3: CASSQGAGERGEQFF
DNA: TGCGCCAGCAGCCAAGGAGCGGGAGAACGGGGGGAGCAGTTCTTC
V: TRBV4-1
size: .
J: TRBJ2-1
length: 15
D: TRBD2

CDR3: CALSPTGEAGEQFF
DNA: TGTGCCCTGTCCCCGACAGGGGAGGCTGGTGAGCAGTTCTTC
V: TRBV10-3
size: .
J: TRBJ2-1
length: 14
D: TRBD1

CDR3: CASSTLPPDRGQADTQYF
DNA: TGTGCCAGCAGCACTCTCCCCCCGGACAGGGGGCAGGCAGATACGCAGTATTTT
V: TRBV21-1
size: .
J: TRBJ2-3
length: 18
D: .

CDR3: CASSPPGADTQYF
DNA: TGTGCCAGCAGCCCTCCCGGGGCAGATACGCAGTATTTT
V: TRBV11-2
size: .
J: TRBJ2-3
length: 13
D: .

CDR3: CASSGGALAFF
DNA: TGTGCCAGCAGCGGGGGGGCCCTGGCTTTCTTT
V: TRBV2
size: .
J: TRBJ1-1
length: 11
D: .

CDR3: CASRALDEETQYF
DNA: TGTGCCAGCAGAGCGCTAGACGAAGAGACCCAGTACTTC
V: TRBV28
size: .
J: TRBJ2-5
length: 13
D: .